The clone carrying this TCR beta chain has just one count. Sequencing was performed with immunoSEQ multiplex PCR; in TCRdb, only in-frame clones are kept and a portion is missing. The sample consists of fewer than 200,000 clones, about four fifths of them appearing once. These data originate in a study of blood T cell repertoires in COVID-19. Germline lookup yields CDR1 MGHRA and CDR2 YSYEKL. This CDR3 has 12 amino acids. Trimming pared 0 bases from V and 4 bases from J, leaving 2 bases between. The sequencing sample was made of peripheral blood. V usage is TRBV4-1 and J usage is TRBJ2-3; D not resolved. This clonotype was obtained from a woman in her 70s with acute or convalescent COVID-19. The DNA of the CDR3 is TGCGCCAGCAGCCAAGACTCAGATACGCAGTATTTT. Its protein is CASSQDSDTQYF.